This entry describes one T cell receptor (beta chain). The PCR was carried out with 60 Vbeta primers and 13 Jbeta primers. Sequencing used immunoSEQ multiplex PCR; TCRdb keeps in-frame clones, though not all of them. The sample holds 150,000 to 200,000 clones, 79% seen once. These data are taken from a study of cytomegalovirus exposure and HLA in healthy donors. Across the whole study: Among several hundred genotyped donors, roughly 80% fell in the Caucasian-associated ancestry cluster.

The sequence was collected from a woman in her twenties or thirties in good health and CMV-seropositive. Specimen: PBMCs.

The CDR3 region has the DNA TGTGCCAGCAGAGCCGACACAGGGGTCGATGGAAACACCATATATTTT. It is translated as CASRADTGVDGNTIYF. The chain recombines TRBV2 with TRBJ2-2; 7 bases match TRBD1. The J call is doubtful: the DNA matches TRBJ1-3 better. This CDR3 region has 16 residues. In germline, CDR1 is SNHLY, CDR2 FYNNEI.